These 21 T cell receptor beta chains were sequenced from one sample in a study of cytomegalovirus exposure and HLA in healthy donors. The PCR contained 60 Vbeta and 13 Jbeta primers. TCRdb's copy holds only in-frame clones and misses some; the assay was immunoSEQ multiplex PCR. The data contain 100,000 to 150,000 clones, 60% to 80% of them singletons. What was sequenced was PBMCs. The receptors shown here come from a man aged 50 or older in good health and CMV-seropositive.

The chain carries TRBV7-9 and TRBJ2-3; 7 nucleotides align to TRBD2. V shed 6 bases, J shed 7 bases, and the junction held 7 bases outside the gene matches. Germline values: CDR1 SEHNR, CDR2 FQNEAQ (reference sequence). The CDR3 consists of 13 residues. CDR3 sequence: CASSPGGGYTQYF. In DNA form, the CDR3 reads TGTGCCAGCAGTCCTGGGGGGGGATATACGCAGTATTTT.

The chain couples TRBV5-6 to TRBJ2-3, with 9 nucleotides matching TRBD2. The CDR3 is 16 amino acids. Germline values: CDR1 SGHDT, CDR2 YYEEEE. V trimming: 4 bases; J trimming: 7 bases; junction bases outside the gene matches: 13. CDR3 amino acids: CASSRLGSGSGNTQYF. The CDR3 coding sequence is TGTGCCAGCAGCCGCTTGGGTAGCGGGAGCGGAAATACGCAGTATTTT.

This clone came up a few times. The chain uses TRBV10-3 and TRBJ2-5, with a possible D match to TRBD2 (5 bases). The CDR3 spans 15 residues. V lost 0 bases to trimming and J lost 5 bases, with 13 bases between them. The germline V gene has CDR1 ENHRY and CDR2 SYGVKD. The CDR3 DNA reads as TGTGCCATCAGTGAGTCGATTCAGTCGGGGGAGACCCAGTACTTC. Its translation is CAISESIQSGETQYF.

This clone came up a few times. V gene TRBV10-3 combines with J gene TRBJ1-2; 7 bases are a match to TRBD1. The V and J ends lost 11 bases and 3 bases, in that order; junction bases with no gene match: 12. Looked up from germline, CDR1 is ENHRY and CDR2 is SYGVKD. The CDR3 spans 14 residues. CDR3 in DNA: TGTGCCGGCCGGCGGACAGGAGATTACTATGGCTACACCTTC. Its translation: CAGRRTGDYYGYTF.

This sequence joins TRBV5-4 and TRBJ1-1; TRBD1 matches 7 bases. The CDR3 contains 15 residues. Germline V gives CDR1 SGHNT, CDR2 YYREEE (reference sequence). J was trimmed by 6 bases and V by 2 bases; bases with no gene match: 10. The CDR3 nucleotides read TGTGCCAGCAGCTTTGGTAGGGGGCCATTCGCTGAAGCTTTCTTT. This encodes CASSFGRGPFAEAFF.

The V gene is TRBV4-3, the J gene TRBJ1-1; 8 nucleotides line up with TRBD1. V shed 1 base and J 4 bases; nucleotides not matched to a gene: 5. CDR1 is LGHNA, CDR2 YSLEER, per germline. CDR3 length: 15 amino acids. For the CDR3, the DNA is TGCGCCAGCAGCCAAGGGACAGGGATGATCACTGAAGCTTTCTTT. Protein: CASSQGTGMITEAFF.

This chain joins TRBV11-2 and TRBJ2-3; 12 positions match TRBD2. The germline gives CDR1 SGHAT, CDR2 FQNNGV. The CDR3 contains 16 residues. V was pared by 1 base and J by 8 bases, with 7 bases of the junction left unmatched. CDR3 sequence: CASSLGLAGGLGTQYF. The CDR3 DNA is TGTGCCAGCAGCTTAGGCCTAGCGGGGGGGTTAGGTACGCAGTATTTT.

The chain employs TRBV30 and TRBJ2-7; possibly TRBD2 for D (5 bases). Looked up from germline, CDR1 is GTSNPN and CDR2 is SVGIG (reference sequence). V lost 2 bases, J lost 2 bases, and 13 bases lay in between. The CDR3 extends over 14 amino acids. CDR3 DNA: TGTGCCTGGAGTCAGATGAGCGGACCCTACGAGCAGTACTTC. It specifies CAWSQMSGPYEQYF.

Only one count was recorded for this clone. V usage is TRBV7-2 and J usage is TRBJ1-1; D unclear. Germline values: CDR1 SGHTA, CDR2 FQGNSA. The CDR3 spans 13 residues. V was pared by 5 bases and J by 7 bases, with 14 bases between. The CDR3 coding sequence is TGTGCCAGCAGCCGGCCTCGAGGAATTGAAGCTTTCTTT. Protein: CASSRPRGIEAFF.

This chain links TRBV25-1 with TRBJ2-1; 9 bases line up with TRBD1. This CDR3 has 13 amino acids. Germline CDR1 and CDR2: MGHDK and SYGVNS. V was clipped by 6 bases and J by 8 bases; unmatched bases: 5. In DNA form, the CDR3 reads TGTGCCAGCAGAGGGACAGGGATACATGAGCAGTTCTTC. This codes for CASRGTGIHEQFF.

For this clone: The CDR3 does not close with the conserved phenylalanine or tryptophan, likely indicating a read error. Here the CDR3 DNA reads TGTGCCAGCAGCCTAGGGGGACACCATTCACCCCTCCACCTT. This codes for CASSLGGHHSPLHL. The chain carries TRBV7-9 and TRBJ1-6; TRBD1 might be the D (6 bases). This CDR3 comprises 14 residues. V gave up 5 bases and J gave up 8 bases, with 13 bases separating them. CDR1 SEHNR and CDR2 FQNEAQ come from the germline V gene (reference sequence).

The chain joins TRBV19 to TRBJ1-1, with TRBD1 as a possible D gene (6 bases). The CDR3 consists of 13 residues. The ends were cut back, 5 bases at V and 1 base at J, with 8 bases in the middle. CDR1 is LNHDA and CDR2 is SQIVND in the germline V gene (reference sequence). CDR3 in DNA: TGTGCCAGTAGTTCACAGGGGAACACTGAAGCTTTCTTT. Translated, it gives CASSSQGNTEAFF.

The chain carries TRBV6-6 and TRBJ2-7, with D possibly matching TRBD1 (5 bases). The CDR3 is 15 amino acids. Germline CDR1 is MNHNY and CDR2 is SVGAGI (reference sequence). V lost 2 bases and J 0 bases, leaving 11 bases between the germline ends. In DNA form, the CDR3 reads TGTGCCAGCAGTTACGGGCAGGGCGTCTCCTACGAGCAGTACTTC. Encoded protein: CASSYGQGVSYEQYF.

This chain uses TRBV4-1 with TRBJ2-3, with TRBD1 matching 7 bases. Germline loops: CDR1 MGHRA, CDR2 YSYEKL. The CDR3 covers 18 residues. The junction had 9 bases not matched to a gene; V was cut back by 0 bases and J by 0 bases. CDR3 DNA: TGCGCCAGCAGCCAAGAACCGGGACAGCCGACTAGCACAGATACGCAGTATTTT. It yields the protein CASSQEPGQPTSTDTQYF.

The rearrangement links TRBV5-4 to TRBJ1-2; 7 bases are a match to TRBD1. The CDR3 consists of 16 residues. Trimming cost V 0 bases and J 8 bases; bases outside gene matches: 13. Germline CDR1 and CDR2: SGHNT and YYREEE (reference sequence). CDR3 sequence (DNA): TGTGCCAGCAGCTTGGCCCTAAAAGGGGGCGCGGGAGGCTACACCTTC. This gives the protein CASSLALKGGAGGYTF.

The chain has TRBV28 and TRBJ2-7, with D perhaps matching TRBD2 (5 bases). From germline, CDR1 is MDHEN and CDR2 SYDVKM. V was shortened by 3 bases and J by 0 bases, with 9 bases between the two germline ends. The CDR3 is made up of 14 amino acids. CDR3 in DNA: TGTGCCAGCAGTTTGAGAGGGCCCTCCTACGAGCAGTACTTC. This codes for CASSLRGPSYEQYF.

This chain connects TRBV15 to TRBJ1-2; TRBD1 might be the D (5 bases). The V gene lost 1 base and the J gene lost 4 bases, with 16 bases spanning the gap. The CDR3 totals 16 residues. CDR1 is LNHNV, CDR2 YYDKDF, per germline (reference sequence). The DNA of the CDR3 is TGTGCCACCAGCAGAGGGGGTCAGGGCACGGGCTATGGCTACACCTTC. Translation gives CATSRGGQGTGYGYTF.

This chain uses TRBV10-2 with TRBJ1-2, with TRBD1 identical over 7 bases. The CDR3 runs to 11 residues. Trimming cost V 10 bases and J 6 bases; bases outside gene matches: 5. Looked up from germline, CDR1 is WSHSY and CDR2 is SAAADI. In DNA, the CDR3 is TGCGCCACCCGACAGGGTCATGGCTACACCTTC. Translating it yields CATRQGHGYTF.

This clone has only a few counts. The CDR3 DNA is TGTGCCAGCAGCTTAGGGGGCGCTTTAACTGGGGCCAACGTCCTGACTTTC. Translation gives CASSLGGALTGANVLTF. V is TRBV7-3 and J is TRBJ2-6; tentative D call: TRBD1 (6 bases). V lost 2 bases to trimming and J lost 2 bases, with 13 bases between them. CDR3 length equals 17 residues. The germline V gene has CDR1 SGHTA and CDR2 FQGTGA.

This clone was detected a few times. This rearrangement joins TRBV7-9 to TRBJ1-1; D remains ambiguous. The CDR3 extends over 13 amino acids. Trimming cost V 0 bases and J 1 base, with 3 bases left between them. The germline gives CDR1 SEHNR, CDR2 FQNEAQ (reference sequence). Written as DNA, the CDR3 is TGTGCCAGCAGCTTAGCCCAGAACACTGAAGCTTTCTTT. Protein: CASSLAQNTEAFF.

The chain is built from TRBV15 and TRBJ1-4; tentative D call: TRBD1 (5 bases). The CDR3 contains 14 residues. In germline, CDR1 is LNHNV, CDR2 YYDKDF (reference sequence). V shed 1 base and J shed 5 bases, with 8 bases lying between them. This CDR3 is CATSRGQGNEKLFF. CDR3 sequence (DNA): TGTGCCACCAGCAGAGGGCAGGGAAATGAAAAACTGTTTTTT.